This is a list of T cell receptor beta chains from one sample in a study of cytomegalovirus exposure and HLA in healthy donors. The protocol was immunoSEQ multiplex PCR, while the TCRdb copy is restricted to in-frame clones and leaves out a portion. Seen here are roughly 190,000 clones, roughly 74% observed once, and the top ten hold 12% to 15%. Sequencing was done on a sample of PBMCs. Receptors were obtained from a woman aged 30 to 39 in good health and CMV-seropositive. CDR3s include the opening cysteine and the closing phenylalanine or tryptophan. Fields, in order: J gene, D gene, V gene, clone size, CDR3 DNA, CDR3 protein. A D gene is named only where the DNA matches it firmly. Only part of the rows carry a size: once, few, many, or a class if the clone is expanded.

J: TRBJ2-3; D: NA; V: TRBV5-1; size: NA; DNA: TGCGCCAGCAGCTTGGCTCCCTACACAGATACGCAGTATTTT; CDR3: CASSLAPYTDTQYF
J: TRBJ2-2; D: NA; V: TRBV7-6; size: NA; DNA: TGTGCCAGCAGGGACTCCCTCAAGACCGGGGAGCTGTTTTTT; CDR3: CASRDSLKTGELFF
J: TRBJ2-5; D: TRBD1; V: TRBV11-2; size: once; DNA: TGTGCCAGCAGCGTTACGGGACAGGGGGGGACCCAGTACTTC; CDR3: CASSVTGQGGTQYF
J: TRBJ1-1; D: NA; V: TRBV5-1; size: NA; DNA: TGCGCCAGCAGTTTTCAACAGGGAGACACTGAAGCTTTCTTT; CDR3: CASSFQQGDTEAFF
J: TRBJ2-7; D: NA; V: TRBV6-1; size: NA; DNA: TGTGCCAGCACCCCCTCAGGGATTACCTACGAGCAGTACTTC; CDR3: CASTPSGITYEQYF
J: TRBJ2-2; D: TRBD1; V: TRBV28; size: NA; DNA: TGTGCCAGCAGTTCAATAGGACAGGCCCCCGGGGAGCTGTTTTTT; CDR3: CASSSIGQAPGELFF
J: TRBJ2-3; D: NA; V: TRBV27; size: NA; DNA: TGTGCCAGCAGTTTCTACAGCACAGATACGCAGTATTTT; CDR3: CASSFYSTDTQYF
J: TRBJ2-1; D: NA; V: TRBV19; size: NA; DNA: TGTGCCAGTGGATTGTCAGGTGGTTGGAATGAGCAGTTCTTC; CDR3: CASGLSGGWNEQFF
J: TRBJ2-1; D: NA; V: TRBV19; size: NA; DNA: TGTGCCAGTAGTATGGAGCGGGTGTCCTACAATGAGCAGTTCTTC; CDR3: CASSMERVSYNEQFF
J: TRBJ1-2; D: TRBD1; V: TRBV6-6; size: NA; DNA: TGTGCCAGCAGCCCCATGGGACAGCCCTCCGGCTATGGCTACACCTTC; CDR3: CASSPMGQPSGYGYTF
J: TRBJ2-1; D: NA; V: TRBV9; size: NA; DNA: TGTGCCAGCAGCGTAGGTAGGGGAACCTACAATGAGCAGTTCTTC; CDR3: CASSVGRGTYNEQFF
J: TRBJ2-1; D: NA; V: TRBV5-1; size: NA; DNA: TGCGCCAGCAGCTTGTATAGCCTCTACAATGAGCAGTTCTTC; CDR3: CASSLYSLYNEQFF
J: TRBJ2-7; D: NA; V: TRBV6-6; size: NA; DNA: TGTGCCAGCAGGACCTTGGCGGGAACCTACGAGCAGTACTTC; CDR3: CASRTLAGTYEQYF
J: TRBJ2-7; D: NA; V: TRBV18; size: NA; DNA: TGTGCCAGCTCACCTTCTGACACAGGGATAGAGCAGTACTTC; CDR3: CASSPSDTGIEQYF
J: TRBJ2-3; D: TRBD1; V: TRBV6-1; size: NA; DNA: TGTGCCAGCATTCCACCGGGACAGGCGACCTTTAAGCAGTATTTT; CDR3: CASIPPGQATFKQYF
J: TRBJ1-5; D: NA; V: TRBV11-2; size: NA; DNA: TGTGCCAGCAGCTTAGAGTATGGAGGGCCGGGTAGCAATCAGCCCCAGCATTTT; CDR3: CASSLEYGGPGSNQPQHF
J: TRBJ1-1; D: NA; V: TRBV5-5; size: NA; DNA: TGTGCCAGCAGCTTGGTGGGGAGGAGCACTGAAGCTTTCTTT; CDR3: CASSLVGRSTEAFF
J: TRBJ1-6; D: NA; V: TRBV10-3; size: NA; DNA: TGTGCCATCAGACAAGAATCCTATAATTCACCCCTCCACTTT; CDR3: CAIRQESYNSPLHF
J: TRBJ2-2; D: NA; V: TRBV18; size: NA; DNA: TGTGCCAGCTCACCCCGGACAAAGAACACCGGGGAGCTGTTTTTT; CDR3: CASSPRTKNTGELFF
J: TRBJ1-5; D: TRBD1; V: TRBV15; size: NA; DNA: TGTGCCACCAGCAGAGGACAGGGCTACAATCAGCCCCAGCATTTT; CDR3: CATSRGQGYNQPQHF
J: TRBJ2-5; D: NA; V: TRBV11-2; size: NA; DNA: TGTGCCAGCAGCTTTAACAGCGGGGAGACCCAGTACTTC; CDR3: CASSFNSGETQYF
J: TRBJ2-7; D: TRBD1; V: TRBV5-1; size: once; DNA: TGCGCCAGCAGCCCGACAGGGAAGGGCTCCTACGAGCAGTACTTC; CDR3: CASSPTGKGSYEQYF
J: TRBJ2-7; D: NA; V: TRBV7-6; size: few; DNA: TGTGCCAGCAGCTTAGGTACAGGGCCGGGGGGAGAGCAGTACTTC; CDR3: CASSLGTGPGGEQYF
J: TRBJ1-6; D: NA; V: TRBV19; size: NA; DNA: TGTGCCAGCGCGGGCTCCTATAATTCACCCCTCCACTTT; CDR3: CASAGSYNSPLHF
J: TRBJ2-1; D: TRBD2; V: TRBV19; size: NA; DNA: TGTGCCAGTAGTATTCAAGTAGCGGGAGGTAACAATGAGCAGTTCTTC; CDR3: CASSIQVAGGNNEQFF
J: TRBJ2-1; D: TRBD2; V: TRBV13; size: few; DNA: TGTGCCAGCAGCTACCCAAGCGGGGTCTCCTACAATGAGCAGTTCTTC; CDR3: CASSYPSGVSYNEQFF
J: TRBJ2-2; D: NA; V: TRBV30; size: NA; DNA: TGTGCCTGGAGGAGCCTCATTAACACCGGGGAGCTGTTTTTT; CDR3: CAWRSLINTGELFF
J: TRBJ1-1; D: TRBD1; V: TRBV19; size: NA; DNA: TGTGCCAGTAGTAATGGACAGGTGTTATCTGAAGCTTTCTTT; CDR3: CASSNGQVLSEAFF
J: TRBJ2-6; D: NA; V: TRBV29-1; size: NA; DNA: TGCAGCGTGGACATTTCCTCTGGGGCCAACGTCCTGACTTTC; CDR3: CSVDISSGANVLTF
J: TRBJ2-2; D: TRBD2; V: TRBV7-9; size: few; DNA: TGTGCCAGCAGCCGACTAGCTGGGGGCGGGGAGCTGTTTTTT; CDR3: CASSRLAGGGELFF
J: TRBJ1-2; D: NA; V: TRBV7-2; size: NA; DNA: TGTGCCAGCAGCTTAGGGACAGTGGGTGGCTACACCTTC; CDR3: CASSLGTVGGYTF
J: TRBJ1-4; D: TRBD1; V: TRBV5-1; size: NA; DNA: TGCGCCAGCAGTCCGGACAGGAATGAAAAACTGTTTTTT; CDR3: CASSPDRNEKLFF
J: TRBJ2-5; D: NA; V: TRBV4-3; size: NA; DNA: TGCGCCAGCAGCCAAGGGCTATCGGGTGAGACCCAGTACTTC; CDR3: CASSQGLSGETQYF
J: TRBJ1-1; D: NA; V: TRBV15; size: NA; DNA: TGTGCCACCAGCAGAGATCAAGCTAGCACTGAAGCTTTCTTT; CDR3: CATSRDQASTEAFF
J: TRBJ2-3; D: NA; V: TRBV28; size: NA; DNA: TGTGCCAGCAGTTTATGGTACACAGATACGCAGTATTTT; CDR3: CASSLWYTDTQYF
J: TRBJ2-3; D: NA; V: TRBV29-1; size: NA; DNA: TGCAGCGTTGAGACGACTAGAGATACGCAGTATTTT; CDR3: CSVETTRDTQYF
J: TRBJ2-7; D: TRBD1; V: TRBV5-1; size: NA; DNA: TGCGCCAGCAGCGACGAGGGGACAGGGACGGGGTACGAGCAGTACTTC; CDR3: CASSDEGTGTGYEQYF
J: TRBJ2-3; D: NA; V: TRBV15; size: NA; DNA: TGTGCCACCAGCAGAGGACTAGTTAGCACAGATACGCAGTATTTT; CDR3: CATSRGLVSTDTQYF
J: TRBJ2-6; D: NA; V: TRBV7-9; size: NA; DNA: TGTGCCAGCAGCTATCAGGGGTCTGGGGCCAACGTCCTGACTTTC; CDR3: CASSYQGSGANVLTF
J: TRBJ1-5; D: TRBD1; V: TRBV5-3; size: NA; DNA: TGTGCCAGAAGCTCACAGGGGTTCACTCAGCCCCAGCATTTT; CDR3: CARSSQGFTQPQHF
J: TRBJ2-3; D: NA; V: TRBV15; size: once; DNA: TGTGCCACCAGCCCCAGTGGGCTGGATACGCAGTATTTT; CDR3: CATSPSGLDTQYF
J: TRBJ2-1; D: NA; V: TRBV7-3; size: NA; DNA: TGTGCCAGCAGCTTAATGGGGGAGCGGGACAATGAGCAGTTCTTC; CDR3: CASSLMGERDNEQFF
J: TRBJ1-5; D: NA; V: TRBV4-1; size: once; DNA: TGCGCCAGCAGCCAAGACCCCCCCGGGCCCCAGCATTTT; CDR3: CASSQDPPGPQHF
J: TRBJ2-7; D: NA; V: TRBV11-2; size: NA; DNA: TGTGCCAGCAGCTTAGGAGGCAGCCGGTGGGACGAGCAGTACTTC; CDR3: CASSLGGSRWDEQYF
J: TRBJ2-3; D: NA; V: TRBV28; size: NA; DNA: TGTGCCAGCAGTTTAGGTTCGGGTCACACAGATACGCAGTATTTT; CDR3: CASSLGSGHTDTQYF
J: TRBJ2-7; D: NA; V: TRBV11-3; size: few; DNA: TGTGCCAGCAGCCCCCCGACAGTCCAGGACGAGCAGTACTTC; CDR3: CASSPPTVQDEQYF
J: TRBJ1-1; D: NA; V: TRBV28; size: NA; DNA: TGTGCCAGCGCCCTACAGCGGACGGGCACTGAAGCTTTCTTT; CDR3: CASALQRTGTEAFF
J: TRBJ2-7; D: TRBD2; V: TRBV7-3; size: few; DNA: TGTGCCAGCAGCTTCGTAGCGGGAGGCTCCTACGAGCAGTACTTC; CDR3: CASSFVAGGSYEQYF
J: TRBJ1-3; D: TRBD1; V: TRBV28; size: NA; DNA: TGTGCCAGCAGCTCCCTCAGGGGGCCCCTTTTAAACACCATATATTTT; CDR3: CASSSLRGPLLNTIYF
J: TRBJ2-2; D: TRBD1; V: TRBV4-3; size: NA; DNA: TGCGCCAGCAGCCCTCAGACGGACAGGGCAGGCGGGGAGCTGTTTTTT; CDR3: CASSPQTDRAGGELFF
J: TRBJ1-1; D: NA; V: TRBV27; size: NA; DNA: TGTGCCAGCAGTCCGCGGGGGGTGAACACTGAAGCTTTCTTT; CDR3: CASSPRGVNTEAFF
J: TRBJ2-7; D: TRBD1; V: TRBV4-1; size: NA; DNA: TGCGCCAGCAGCCAAGATTGGGGGACAGCCTCCTACGAGCAGTACTTC; CDR3: CASSQDWGTASYEQYF